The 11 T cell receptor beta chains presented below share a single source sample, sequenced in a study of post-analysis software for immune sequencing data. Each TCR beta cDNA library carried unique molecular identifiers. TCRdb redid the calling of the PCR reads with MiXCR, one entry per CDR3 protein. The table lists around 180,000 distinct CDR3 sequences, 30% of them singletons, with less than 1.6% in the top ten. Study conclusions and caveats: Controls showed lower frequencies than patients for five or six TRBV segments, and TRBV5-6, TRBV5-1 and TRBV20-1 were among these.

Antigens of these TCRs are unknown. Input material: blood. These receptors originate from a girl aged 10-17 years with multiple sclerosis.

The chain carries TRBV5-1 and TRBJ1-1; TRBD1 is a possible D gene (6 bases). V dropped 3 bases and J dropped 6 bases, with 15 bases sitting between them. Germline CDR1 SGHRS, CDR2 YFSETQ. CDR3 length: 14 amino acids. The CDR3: CASSSEGGRPEAFF. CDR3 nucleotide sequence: TGCGCCAGCAGCTCCGAGGGGGGGAGGCCTGAAGCTTTCTTT.

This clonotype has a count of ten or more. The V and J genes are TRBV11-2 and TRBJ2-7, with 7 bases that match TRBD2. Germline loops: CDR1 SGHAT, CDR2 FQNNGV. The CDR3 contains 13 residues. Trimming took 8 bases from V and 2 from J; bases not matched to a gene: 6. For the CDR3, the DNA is TGTGCCAGCGAGCGGGGAAACGCCTACGAGCAGTACTTC. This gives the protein CASERGNAYEQYF.

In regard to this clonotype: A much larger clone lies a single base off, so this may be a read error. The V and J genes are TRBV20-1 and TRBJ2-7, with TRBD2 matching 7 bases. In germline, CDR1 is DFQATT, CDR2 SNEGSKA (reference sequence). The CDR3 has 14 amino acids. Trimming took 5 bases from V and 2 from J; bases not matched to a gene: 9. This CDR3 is CSAPGGSPPYEQYF. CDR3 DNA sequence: TGCAGTGCTCCGGGCGGGAGTCCCCCCTACGAGCAGTACTTC.

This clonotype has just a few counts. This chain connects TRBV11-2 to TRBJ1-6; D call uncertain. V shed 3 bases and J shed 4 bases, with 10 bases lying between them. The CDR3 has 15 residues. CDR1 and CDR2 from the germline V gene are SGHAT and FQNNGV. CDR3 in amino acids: CASSLTALYNSPLHF. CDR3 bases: TGTGCCAGCAGCTTGACGGCCCTTTATAATTCACCCCTCCACTTT.

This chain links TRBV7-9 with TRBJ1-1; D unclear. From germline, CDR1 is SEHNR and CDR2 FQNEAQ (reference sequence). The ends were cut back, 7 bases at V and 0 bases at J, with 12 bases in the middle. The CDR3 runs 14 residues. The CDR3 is CASTAYGLNTEAFF. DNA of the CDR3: TGTGCCAGCACCGCCTACGGTTTGAACACTGAAGCTTTCTTT.

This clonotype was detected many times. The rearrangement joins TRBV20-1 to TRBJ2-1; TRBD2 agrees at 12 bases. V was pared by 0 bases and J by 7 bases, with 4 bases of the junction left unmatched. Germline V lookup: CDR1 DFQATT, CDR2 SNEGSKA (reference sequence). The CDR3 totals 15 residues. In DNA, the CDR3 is TGCAGTGCTAGAGATAGAACTAGCGGGAGGAATGAGCAGTTCTTC. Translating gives CSARDRTSGRNEQFF.

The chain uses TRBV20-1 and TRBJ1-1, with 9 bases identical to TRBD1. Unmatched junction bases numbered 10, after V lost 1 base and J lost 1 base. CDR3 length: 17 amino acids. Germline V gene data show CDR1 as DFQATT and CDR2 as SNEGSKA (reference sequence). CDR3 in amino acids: CSARGTGERVGNTEAFF. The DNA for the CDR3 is TGCAGTGCTAGAGGGACAGGGGAAAGGGTGGGGAACACTGAAGCTTTCTTT.

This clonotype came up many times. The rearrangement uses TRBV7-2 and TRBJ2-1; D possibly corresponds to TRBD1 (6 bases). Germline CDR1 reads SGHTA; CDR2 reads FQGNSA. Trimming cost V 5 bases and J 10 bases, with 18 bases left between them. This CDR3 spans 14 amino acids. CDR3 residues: CASSLRQQGLEQFF. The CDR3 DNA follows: TGTGCCAGCAGCCTGAGACAACAGGGTCTGGAGCAGTTCTTC.

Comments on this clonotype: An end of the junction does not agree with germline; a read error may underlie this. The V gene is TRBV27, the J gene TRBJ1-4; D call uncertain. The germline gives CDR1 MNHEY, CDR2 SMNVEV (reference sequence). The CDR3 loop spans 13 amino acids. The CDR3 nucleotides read TGTGCCAGTAGTTTACTGGGTAATGAAAAACTGTTTTTT. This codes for CASSLLGNEKLFF.

CDR3 sequence reads: CSARDVRLGPDEKLFF. CDR3 in DNA: TGCAGTGCTAGAGATGTCCGATTGGGGCCCGATGAAAAACTGTTTTTT. The genes are TRBV20-1 and TRBJ1-4; a possible D gene is TRBD1 (5 bases). Germline V lookup: CDR1 DFQATT, CDR2 SNEGSKA (reference sequence). The CDR3 is made up of 16 amino acids. The V end lost 0 bases, the J end lost 6 bases, and 17 bases lay between the germline ends.

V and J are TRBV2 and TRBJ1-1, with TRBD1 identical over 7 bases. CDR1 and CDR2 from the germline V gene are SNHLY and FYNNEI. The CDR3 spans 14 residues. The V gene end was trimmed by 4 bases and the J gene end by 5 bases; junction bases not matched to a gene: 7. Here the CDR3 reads CASSATQGRTEAFF. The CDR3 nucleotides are TGTGCCAGCAGTGCAACACAGGGGAGGACTGAAGCTTTCTTT.